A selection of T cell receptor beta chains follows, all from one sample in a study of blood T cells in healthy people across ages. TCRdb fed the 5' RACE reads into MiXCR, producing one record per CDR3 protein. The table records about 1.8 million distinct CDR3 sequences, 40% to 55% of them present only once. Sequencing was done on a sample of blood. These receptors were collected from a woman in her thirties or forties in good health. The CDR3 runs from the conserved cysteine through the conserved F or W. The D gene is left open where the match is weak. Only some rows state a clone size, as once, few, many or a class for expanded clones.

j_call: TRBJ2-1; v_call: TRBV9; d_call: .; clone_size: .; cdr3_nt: TGTGCCAGCAGCCCCGGAGGGGTTGTTGAGCAGTTCTTC; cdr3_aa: CASSPGGVVEQFF
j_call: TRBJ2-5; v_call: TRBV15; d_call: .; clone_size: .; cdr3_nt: TGTGCCACCAGCAGAAGCCGGGACTTAGGAGAGACCCAGTACTTC; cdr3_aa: CATSRSRDLGETQYF
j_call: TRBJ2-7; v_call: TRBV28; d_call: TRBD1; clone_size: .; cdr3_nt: TGTGCCAGCAGTTCGAGATGGACAGGACCTAGAGAGCAGTACTTC; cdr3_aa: CASSSRWTGPREQYF
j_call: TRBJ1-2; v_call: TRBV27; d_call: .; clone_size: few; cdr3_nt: TGTGCCAGCGGGCCTCAGGGGAACTATGGCTACACCTTC; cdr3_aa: CASGPQGNYGYTF
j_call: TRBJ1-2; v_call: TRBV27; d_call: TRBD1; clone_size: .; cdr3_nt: TGTGCCAGTGGGGGATGGGTAGGACAGGGGGCTACCAACTATGGCTACACCTTC; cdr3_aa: CASGGWVGQGATNYGYTF
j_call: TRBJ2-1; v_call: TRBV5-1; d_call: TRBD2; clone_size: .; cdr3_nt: TGCGCCAGCAGCATCGAATCTAGCGGGGGGCTCAATGAGCAGTTCTTC; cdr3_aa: CASSIESSGGLNEQFF
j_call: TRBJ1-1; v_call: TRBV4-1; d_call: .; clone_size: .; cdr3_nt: TGCGCCAGCAGCCGTCCGGGGATGAACACTGAAGCTTTCTTT; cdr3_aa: CASSRPGMNTEAFF
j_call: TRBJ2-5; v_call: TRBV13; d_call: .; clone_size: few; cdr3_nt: TGTGCCAGCATCGACAGGGAGGCGGAGACCCAGTACTTC; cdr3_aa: CASIDREAETQYF
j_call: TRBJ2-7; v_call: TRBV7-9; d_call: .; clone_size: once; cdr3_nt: TGTGCCAGCAGCCCCAAAATAGGGTTCGACGAGCAGTACTTC; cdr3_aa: CASSPKIGFDEQYF
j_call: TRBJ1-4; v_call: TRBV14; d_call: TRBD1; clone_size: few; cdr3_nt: TGTGCCAGCAGCCCCCCGGACAGGAGCTACGAAAAACTGTTTTTT; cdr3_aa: CASSPPDRSYEKLFF
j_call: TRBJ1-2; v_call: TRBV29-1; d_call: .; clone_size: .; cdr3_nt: TGCAGCATCGAAGCAGGCTATGGCTACACCTTC; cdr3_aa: CSIEAGYGYTF
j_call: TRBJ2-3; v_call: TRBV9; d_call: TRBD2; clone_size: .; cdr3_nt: TGTGCCAGCAGCGTGGGTAGCGGGGGGGATACGCAGTATTTT; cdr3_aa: CASSVGSGGDTQYF
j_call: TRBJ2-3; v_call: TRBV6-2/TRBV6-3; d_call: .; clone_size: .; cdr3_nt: TGTGCCAGCAGTCTCAGACCCGGACCAGATACGCAGTATTTT; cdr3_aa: CASSLRPGPDTQYF
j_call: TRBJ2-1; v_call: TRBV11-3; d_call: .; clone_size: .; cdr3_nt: TGTGCCAGCAGTACAGCCGGCGGGCGCTACAATGAGCAGTTCTTC; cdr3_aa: CASSTAGGRYNEQFF
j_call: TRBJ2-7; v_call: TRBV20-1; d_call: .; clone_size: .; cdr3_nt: TGCAGTGCAGCCGGACTGACGATCTCCTACGAGCAGTACTTC; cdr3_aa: CSAAGLTISYEQYF
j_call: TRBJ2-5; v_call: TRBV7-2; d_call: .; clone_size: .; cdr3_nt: TGTGCCAGCAGCCAAGAGGGGCAGGATTCTTACCAAGAGACCCAGTACTTC; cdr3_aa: CASSQEGQDSYQETQYF
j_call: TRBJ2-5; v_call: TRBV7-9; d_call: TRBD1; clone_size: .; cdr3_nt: TGTGCCAGCAGCTCCCTAGGGGGCCGGGGCAATGAGCAGTACTTC; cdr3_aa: CASSSLGGRGNEQYF
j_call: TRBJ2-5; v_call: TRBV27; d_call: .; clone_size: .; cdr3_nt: TGTGCCAGCAGTTTCTTAGGGGCGGGGGCCCAAGAGACCCAGTACTTC; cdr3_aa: CASSFLGAGAQETQYF
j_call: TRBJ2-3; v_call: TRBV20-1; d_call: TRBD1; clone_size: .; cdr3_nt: TGCAGTGCTAGAGTTTATAGAGGACAGGAGCTCACAGATACGCAGTATTTT; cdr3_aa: CSARVYRGQELTDTQYF
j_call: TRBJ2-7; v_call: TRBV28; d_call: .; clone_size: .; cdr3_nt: TGTGCCAGCAGTCTGCTCCTTAGCCTCCCGGACGAGCAGTACTTC; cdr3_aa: CASSLLLSLPDEQYF
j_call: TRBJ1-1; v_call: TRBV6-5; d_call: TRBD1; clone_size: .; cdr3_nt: TGTGCCAGCAGTAGAGACAGGGCGAGAATGGTAGCTTTCTTT; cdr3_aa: CASSRDRARMVAFF
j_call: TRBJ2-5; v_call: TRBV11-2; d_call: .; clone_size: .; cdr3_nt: TGTGCCAGCAGCTTAGGGGTAGACCCGCGGGAGACCCAGTACTTC; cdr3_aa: CASSLGVDPRETQYF
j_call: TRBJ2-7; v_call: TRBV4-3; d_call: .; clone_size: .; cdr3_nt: TGCGCCAGCAGCCAATATCAGGACTACGAGCAGTACTTC; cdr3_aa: CASSQYQDYEQYF
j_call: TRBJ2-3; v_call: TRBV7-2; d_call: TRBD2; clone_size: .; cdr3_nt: TGTGCCAGCAGCCCCGGGGGGGCCCTGAGAGATACGCAGTATTTT; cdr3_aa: CASSPGGALRDTQYF
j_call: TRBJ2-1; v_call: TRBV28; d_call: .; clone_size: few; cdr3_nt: TGTGCCAGCAGTCAACTAGTTTCCAATGAGCAGTTCTTC; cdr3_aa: CASSQLVSNEQFF
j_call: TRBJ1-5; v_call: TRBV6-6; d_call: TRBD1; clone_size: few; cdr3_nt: TGTGCCACATATGCAGGGGGCGATCAGCCCCAGCATTTT; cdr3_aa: CATYAGGDQPQHF
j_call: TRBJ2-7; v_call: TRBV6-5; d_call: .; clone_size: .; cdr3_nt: TGTGCCAGCAGTTACTCAGTAGGCCAGAAGACCTACGAGCAGTACTTC; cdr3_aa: CASSYSVGQKTYEQYF
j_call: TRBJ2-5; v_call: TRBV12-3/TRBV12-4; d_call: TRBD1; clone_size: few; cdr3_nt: TGTGCCAGCAGCCAAGGGGGCAAGACCCAAGAGACCCAGTACTTC; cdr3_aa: CASSQGGKTQETQYF
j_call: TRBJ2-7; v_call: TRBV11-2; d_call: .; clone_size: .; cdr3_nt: TGTGCCAGCAGCTCACGCGGGCAGGGACGCTCCTACGAGCAGTACTTC; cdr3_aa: CASSSRGQGRSYEQYF
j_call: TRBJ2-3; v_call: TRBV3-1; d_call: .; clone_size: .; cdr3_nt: TGTGCCAGCAGCCAAGAGGAGGGAGAGGGGAACACAGATACGCAGTATTTT; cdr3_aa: CASSQEEGEGNTDTQYF
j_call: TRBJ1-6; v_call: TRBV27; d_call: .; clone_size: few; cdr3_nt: TGTGCCAGCAGTTTATTAGGACAGCCTAATTCACCCCTCCACTTT; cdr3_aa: CASSLLGQPNSPLHF
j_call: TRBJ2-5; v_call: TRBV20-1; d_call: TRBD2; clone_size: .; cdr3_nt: TGCAGTGCTAGGGCGGGGGGCGAGCCGCAGTACTTC; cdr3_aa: CSARAGGEPQYF
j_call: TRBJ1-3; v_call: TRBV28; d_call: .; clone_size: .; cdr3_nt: TGTGCCAGCAGCCAGAGCACCATATATTTT; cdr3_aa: CASSQSTIYF
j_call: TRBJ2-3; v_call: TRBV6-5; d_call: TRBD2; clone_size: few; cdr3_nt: TGTGCCAGCAGTCCCGATGGGACTAGCGCCACAGATACGCAGTATTTT; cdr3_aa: CASSPDGTSATDTQYF
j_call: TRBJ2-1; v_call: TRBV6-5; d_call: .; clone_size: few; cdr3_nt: TGTGCCAGCAGTTACCGTAGATATAACCCCTACAATGAGCAGTTCTTC; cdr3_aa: CASSYRRYNPYNEQFF
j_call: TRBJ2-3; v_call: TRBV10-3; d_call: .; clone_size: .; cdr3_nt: TGTGCCTTCAGAGGGGGAGAAGCAGATACGCAGTATTTT; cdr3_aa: CAFRGGEADTQYF
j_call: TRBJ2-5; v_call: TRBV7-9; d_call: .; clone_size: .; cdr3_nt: TGTGCCAGCAGCCTTTCGCGCTCAGGGGGGAAGGAGACCCAGTACTTC; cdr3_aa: CASSLSRSGGKETQYF
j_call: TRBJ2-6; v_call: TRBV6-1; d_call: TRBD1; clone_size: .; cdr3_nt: TGTGCCAGCAGTGAAGGACAGGGCTCTGGGGCCAACGTCCTGACTTTC; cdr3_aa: CASSEGQGSGANVLTF